The text below deals with one TCR beta chain. The source of the sample is a study of T cell responses to AZD1222 COVID-19 vaccine. There are 14 residues in the CDR3. After removal of 7 bases from V and 6 bases from J, the junction contained 8 bases not matched to a gene. Germline V gene data show CDR1 as SGHAT and CDR2 as FQNNGV. The data were produced by immunoSEQ multiplex PCR, yet TCRdb's version contains in-frame clones alone and is incomplete. The sample shows over 100,000 clones, around 90% of them seen only once. The sample here was peripheral blood, taken on day 0 of AZD1222 vaccination. J is TRBJ2-2 and V is TRBV11-2, with 7 bases lining up with TRBD2. The source of this sequence is an adult in good health. The CDR3, as DNA: TGTGCCAGCACCGGGGGGTGGGGCCCCGGGGAGCTGTTTTTT. Encoded protein: CASTGGWGPGELFF.